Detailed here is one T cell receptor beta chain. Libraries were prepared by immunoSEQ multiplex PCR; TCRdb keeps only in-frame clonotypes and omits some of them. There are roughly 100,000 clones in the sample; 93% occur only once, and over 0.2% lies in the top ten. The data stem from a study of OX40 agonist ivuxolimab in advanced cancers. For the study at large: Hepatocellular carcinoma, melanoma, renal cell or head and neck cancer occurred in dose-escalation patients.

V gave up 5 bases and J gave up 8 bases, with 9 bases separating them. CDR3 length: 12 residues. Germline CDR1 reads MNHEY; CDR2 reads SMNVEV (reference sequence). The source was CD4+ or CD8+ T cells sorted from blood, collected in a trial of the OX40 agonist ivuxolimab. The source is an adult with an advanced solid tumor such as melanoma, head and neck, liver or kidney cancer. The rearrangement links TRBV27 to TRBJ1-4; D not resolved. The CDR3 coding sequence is TGTGCCAGCAGTCAACCGCCGGAAAAACTGTTTTTT. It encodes CASSQPPEKLFF.